This T cell receptor beta chain was retrieved from a study of OX40 agonist ivuxolimab in advanced cancers. Across the study: About 44% of patients had received prior checkpoint inhibitor therapy. Study outcomes and limitations: Dosing at 0.1 to 3.0 mg/kg was accompanied by clonal expansion of CD4+ and CD8+ blood T cells by week 6. Normalized T-cell clonal expansion was also low in a subset of nonresponders. The study found that CD8+ T cells averaged more expanded clones than CD4+.

TCRdb's table, derived via immunoSEQ multiplex PCR, lists solely in-frame clones and lacks some. This table holds tens of thousands of clones, approximately 92% found once. V lost 5 bases, J lost 6 bases, and 14 bases lay in between. Germline values: CDR1 MDHEN, CDR2 SYDVKM. This CDR3 region has 13 residues. Worth noting for this clone: Its specificity is unknown.

The gene calls are TRBV28 and TRBJ2-7; D unclear. The TCR was taken from an adult with an advanced solid tumor such as melanoma, head and neck, liver or kidney cancer. The source was CD4+ or CD8+ T cells sorted from blood, collected in a trial of the OX40 agonist ivuxolimab. The CDR3 reads CASSLGPGSEQYF. DNA for the CDR3: TGTGCCAGCAGTCTAGGGCCGGGTTCCGAGCAGTACTTC.